This T cell receptor (beta chain) emerged from a study of T cell responses to AZD1222 COVID-19 vaccine. At the level of the study: Whether given at about 4 or about 12 weeks, second doses were pooled.

With 3 bases removed from V and 7 bases from J, the gap between germline ends came to 12 bases. This CDR3 has 14 amino acids. Germline values: CDR1 MNHNS, CDR2 SASEGT. Method: immunoSEQ multiplex PCR; TCRdb's copy keeps in-frame clones and lacks some. Among fewer than 200,000 clones listed, about 90% were seen once. Findings and caveats of the study: There were repertoire samples only from the period after the peak T cell response.

Points on this clone: Antigen: not known.

The material sequenced was peripheral blood, taken on day 0 of AZD1222 vaccination. The chain employs TRBV6-1 and TRBJ1-4; D remains unclear. This receptor was taken from an adult in good health. CDR3 coding DNA: TGTGCCAGCAGTGATTCGGGGTCGGGTGAAAAACTGTTTTTT. Protein product: CASSDSGSGEKLFF.